The clone carrying this TCR beta chain was seen more than once but under ten times. Its antigen is undetermined. The data belong to a study of cytomegalovirus exposure and HLA in healthy donors. General study points: Exclusion applied to some V segments, including TRBV6-2 and TRBV6-3, as they were indistinguishable.

The PCR employed 60 Vbeta primers together with 13 Jbeta primers. The table came from immunoSEQ multiplex PCR; TCRdb's copy has only in-frame clones and leaves some out. The table lists some 200,000 clones, approximately 85% of them singletons. Germline-derived CDR1 and CDR2 are SGDLS and YYNGEE. Between the trimmed V and J ends, which lost 4 bases and 0 bases, there was a span of 14 bases. There are 15 residues in the CDR3. The sequence came from a woman between 40 and 50 years old in good health and CMV-seronegative. The V gene is TRBV9, the J gene TRBJ2-7, with D possibly being TRBD1 (5 bases). Sequencing used PBMCs. CDR3 sequence reads: CASSPRGESSYEQYF. As DNA, the CDR3 is TGTGCCAGCAGCCCTAGGGGCGAGAGCTCCTACGAGCAGTACTTC.